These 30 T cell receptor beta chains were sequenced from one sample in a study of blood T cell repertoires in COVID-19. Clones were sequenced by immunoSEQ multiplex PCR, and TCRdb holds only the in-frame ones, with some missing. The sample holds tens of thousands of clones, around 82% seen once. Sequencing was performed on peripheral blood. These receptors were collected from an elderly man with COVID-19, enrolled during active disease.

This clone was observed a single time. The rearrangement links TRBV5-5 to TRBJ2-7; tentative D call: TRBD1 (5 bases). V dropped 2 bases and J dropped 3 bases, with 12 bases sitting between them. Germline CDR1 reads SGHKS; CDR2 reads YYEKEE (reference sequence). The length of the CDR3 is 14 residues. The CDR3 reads CASSLVDSLYEQYV. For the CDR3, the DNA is TGTGCCAGCAGCTTAGTTGACAGTCTCTACGAGCAGTACGTC.

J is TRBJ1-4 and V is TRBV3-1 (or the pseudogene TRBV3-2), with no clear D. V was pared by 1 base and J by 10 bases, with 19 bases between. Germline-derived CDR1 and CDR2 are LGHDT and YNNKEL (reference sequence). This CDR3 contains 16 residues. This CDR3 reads CASSQAVTPQEGKLFF. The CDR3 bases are TGTGCCAGCAGCCAAGCTGTGACACCTCAAGAGGGAAAACTGTTTTTT.

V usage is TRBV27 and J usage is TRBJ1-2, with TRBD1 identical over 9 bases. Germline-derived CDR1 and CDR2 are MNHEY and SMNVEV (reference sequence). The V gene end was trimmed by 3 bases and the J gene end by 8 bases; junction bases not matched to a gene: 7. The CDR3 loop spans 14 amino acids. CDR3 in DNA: TGTGCCAGCAGTTTTAGGGACAGGGCGGGCGGCTACACCTTC. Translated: CASSFRDRAGGYTF.

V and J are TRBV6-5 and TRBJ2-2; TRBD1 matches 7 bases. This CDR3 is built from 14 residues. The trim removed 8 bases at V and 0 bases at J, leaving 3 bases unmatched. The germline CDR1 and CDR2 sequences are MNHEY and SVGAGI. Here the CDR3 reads CASGQATNTGELFF. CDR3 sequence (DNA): TGTGCCAGCGGACAGGCGACGAACACCGGGGAGCTGTTTTTT.

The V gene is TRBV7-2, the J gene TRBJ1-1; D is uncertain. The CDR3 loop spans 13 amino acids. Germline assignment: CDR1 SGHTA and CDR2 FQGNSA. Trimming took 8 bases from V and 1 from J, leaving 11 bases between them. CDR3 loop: CASLSVRNTEAFF. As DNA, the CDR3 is TGTGCCAGCCTATCGGTGCGGAACACTGAAGCTTTCTTT.

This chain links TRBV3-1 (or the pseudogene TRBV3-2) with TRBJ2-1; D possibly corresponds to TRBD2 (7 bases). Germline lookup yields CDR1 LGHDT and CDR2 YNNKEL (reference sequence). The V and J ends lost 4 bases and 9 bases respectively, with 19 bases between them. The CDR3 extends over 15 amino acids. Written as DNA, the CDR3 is TGTGCCAGCAGCCCCCCCGGGGGGCGGATGACTGAGCAGTTCTTC. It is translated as CASSPPGGRMTEQFF.

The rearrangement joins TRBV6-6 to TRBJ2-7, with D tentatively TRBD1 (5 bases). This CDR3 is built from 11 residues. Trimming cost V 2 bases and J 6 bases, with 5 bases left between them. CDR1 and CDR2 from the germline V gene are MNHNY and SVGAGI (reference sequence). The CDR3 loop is CASSYRGEQYV. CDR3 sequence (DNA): TGTGCCAGCAGTTACAGGGGCGAGCAGTACGTC.

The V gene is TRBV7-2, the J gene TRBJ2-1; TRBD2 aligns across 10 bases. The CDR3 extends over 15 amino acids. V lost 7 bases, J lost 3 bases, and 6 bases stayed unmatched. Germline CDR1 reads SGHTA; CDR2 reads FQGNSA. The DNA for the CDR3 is TGTGCCAGCAATCCCTCTAGCGGGGGCTACAATGAGCAGTTCTTC. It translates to CASNPSSGGYNEQFF.

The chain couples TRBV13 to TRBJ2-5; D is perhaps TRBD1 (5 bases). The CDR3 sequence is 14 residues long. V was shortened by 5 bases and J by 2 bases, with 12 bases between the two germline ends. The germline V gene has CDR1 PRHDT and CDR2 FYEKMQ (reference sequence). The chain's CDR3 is CASSNRQLQETQYF. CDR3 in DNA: TGTGCCAGCAGCAATCGACAGTTACAAGAGACCCAGTACTTC.

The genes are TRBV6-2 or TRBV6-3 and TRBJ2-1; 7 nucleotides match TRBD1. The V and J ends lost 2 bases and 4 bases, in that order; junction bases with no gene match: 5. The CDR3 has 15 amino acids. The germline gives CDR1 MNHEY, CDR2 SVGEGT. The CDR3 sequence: CASSYPRTGYNEQFF. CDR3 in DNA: TGTGCCAGCAGTTACCCCCGGACAGGATACAATGAGCAGTTCTTC.

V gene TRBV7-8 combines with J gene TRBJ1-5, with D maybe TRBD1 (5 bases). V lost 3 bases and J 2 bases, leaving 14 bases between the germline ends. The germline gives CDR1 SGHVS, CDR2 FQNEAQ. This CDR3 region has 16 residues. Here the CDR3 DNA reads TGTGCCAGCAGCTTTCGCCGGGACTCCCGCAATCAGCCCCAGCATTTT. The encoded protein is CASSFRRDSRNQPQHF.

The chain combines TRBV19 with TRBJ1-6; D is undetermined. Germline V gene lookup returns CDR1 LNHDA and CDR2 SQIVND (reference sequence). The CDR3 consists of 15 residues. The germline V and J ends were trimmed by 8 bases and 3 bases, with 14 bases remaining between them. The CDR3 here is CASSPGRVYNSPLHF. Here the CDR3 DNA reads TGTGCCAGTTCCCCCGGTAGAGTCTATAATTCACCCCTCCACTTT.

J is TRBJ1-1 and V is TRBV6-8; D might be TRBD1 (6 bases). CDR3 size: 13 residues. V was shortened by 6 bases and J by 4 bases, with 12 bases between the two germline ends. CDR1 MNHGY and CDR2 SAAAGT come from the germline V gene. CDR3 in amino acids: CASRQGGVTEAFF. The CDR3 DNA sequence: TGTGCCAGCAGACAGGGAGGGGTCACTGAAGCTTTCTTT.

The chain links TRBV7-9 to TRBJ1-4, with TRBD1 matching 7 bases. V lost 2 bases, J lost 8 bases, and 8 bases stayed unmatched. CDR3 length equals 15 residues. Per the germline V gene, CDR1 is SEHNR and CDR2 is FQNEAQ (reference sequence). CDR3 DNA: TGTGCCAGCAGCTTAAGAGGGGGCTTCGGGGAAAAACTGTTTTTT. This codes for CASSLRGGFGEKLFF.

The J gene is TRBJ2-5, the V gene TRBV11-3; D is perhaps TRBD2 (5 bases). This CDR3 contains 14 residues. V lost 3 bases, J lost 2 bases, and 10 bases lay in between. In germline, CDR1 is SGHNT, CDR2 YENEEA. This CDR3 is CASSFRTPQETQYF. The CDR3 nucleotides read TGTGCCAGCAGCTTTAGGACTCCTCAAGAGACCCAGTACTTC. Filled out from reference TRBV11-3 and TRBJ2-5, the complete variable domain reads EAGVVQSPRYKIIEKKQPVAFWCNPISGHNTLYWYLQNLGQGPELLIRYENEEAVDDSQLPKDRFSAERLKGVDSTLKIQPAELGDSAVYLCASSFRTPQETQYFGPGTRLLVL.

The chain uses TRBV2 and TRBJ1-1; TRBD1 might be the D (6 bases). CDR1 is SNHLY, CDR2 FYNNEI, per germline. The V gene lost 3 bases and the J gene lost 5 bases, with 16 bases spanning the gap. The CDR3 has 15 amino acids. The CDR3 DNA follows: TGTGCCAGCAGTGAGCGGGGGGCTGTGGGGACTGAAGCTTTCTTT. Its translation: CASSERGAVGTEAFF.

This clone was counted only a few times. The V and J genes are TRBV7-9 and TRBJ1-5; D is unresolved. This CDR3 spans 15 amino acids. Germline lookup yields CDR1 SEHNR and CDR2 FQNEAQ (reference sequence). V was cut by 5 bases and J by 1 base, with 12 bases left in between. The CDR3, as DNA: TGTGCCAGCAGCCTAAACACGGGAAGCAATCAGCCCCAGCATTTT. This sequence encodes CASSLNTGSNQPQHF.

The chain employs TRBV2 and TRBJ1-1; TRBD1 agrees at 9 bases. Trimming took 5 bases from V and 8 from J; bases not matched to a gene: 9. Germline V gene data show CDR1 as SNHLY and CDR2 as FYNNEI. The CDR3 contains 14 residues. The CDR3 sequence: CASSRRDRVAEAFF. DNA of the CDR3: TGTGCCAGCAGTCGCAGGGACAGGGTTGCAGAAGCTTTCTTT.

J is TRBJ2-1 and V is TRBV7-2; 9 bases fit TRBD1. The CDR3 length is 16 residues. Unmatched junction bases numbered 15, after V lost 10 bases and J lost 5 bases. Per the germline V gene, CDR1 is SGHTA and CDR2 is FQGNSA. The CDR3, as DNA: TGTGCCACAACAAGGGCCGGGACAGGGACTAACAATGAGCAGTTCTTC. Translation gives CATTRAGTGTNNEQFF.

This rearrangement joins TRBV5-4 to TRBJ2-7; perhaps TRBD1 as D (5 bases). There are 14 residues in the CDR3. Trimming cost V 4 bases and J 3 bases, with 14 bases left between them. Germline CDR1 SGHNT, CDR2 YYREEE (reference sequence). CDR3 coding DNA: TGTGCCAGCAGCCCGACAGTTTCCCACTACGAGCAGTACTTC. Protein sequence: CASSPTVSHYEQYF.

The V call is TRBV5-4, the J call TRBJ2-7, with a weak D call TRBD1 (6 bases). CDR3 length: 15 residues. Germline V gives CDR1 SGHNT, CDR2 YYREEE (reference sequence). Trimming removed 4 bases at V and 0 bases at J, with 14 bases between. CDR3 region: CASSQGRDTSYEQYF. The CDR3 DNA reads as TGTGCCAGCAGCCAGGGCCGGGACACCTCCTACGAGCAGTACTTC.

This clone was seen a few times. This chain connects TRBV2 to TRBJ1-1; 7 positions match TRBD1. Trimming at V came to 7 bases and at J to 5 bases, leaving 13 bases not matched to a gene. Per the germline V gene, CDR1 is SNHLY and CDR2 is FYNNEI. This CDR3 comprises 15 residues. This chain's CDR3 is CASNTQGPLGTEAFF. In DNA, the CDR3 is TGTGCCAGCAATACACAGGGGCCCCTAGGAACTGAAGCTTTCTTT.

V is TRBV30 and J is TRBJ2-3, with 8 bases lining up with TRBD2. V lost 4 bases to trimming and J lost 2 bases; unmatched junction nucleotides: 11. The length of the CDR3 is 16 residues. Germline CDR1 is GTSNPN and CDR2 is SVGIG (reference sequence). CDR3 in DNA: TGTGCCTGGAAATCGGGAAGCGGGAGACCCACAGATACGCAGTATTTT. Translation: CAWKSGSGRPTDTQYF.

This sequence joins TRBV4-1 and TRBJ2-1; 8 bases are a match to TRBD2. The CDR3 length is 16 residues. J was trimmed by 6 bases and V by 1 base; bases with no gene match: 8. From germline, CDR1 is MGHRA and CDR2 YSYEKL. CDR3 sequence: CASSQAGTREFNEQFF. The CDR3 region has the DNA TGCGCCAGCAGCCAAGCCGGGACTAGAGAGTTCAATGAGCAGTTCTTC.

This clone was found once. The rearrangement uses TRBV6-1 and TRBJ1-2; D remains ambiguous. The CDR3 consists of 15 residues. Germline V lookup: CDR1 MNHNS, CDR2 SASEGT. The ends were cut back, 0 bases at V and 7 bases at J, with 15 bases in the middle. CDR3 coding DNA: TGTGCCAGCAGTGAAGCTCTCTTCCAAGGAGTTGGCTACACCTTC. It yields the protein CASSEALFQGVGYTF.

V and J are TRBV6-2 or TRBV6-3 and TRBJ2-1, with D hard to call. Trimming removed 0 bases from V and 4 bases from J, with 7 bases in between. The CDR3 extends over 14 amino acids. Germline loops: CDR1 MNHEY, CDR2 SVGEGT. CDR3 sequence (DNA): TGTGCCAGCAGTTACTCCTTCGGGTACAATGAGCAGTTCTTC. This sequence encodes CASSYSFGYNEQFF.

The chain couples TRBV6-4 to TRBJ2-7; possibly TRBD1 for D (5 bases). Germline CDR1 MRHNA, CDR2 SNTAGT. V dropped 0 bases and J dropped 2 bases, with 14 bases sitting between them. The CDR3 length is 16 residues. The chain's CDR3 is CASSDSRRDRTYEQYV. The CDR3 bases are TGTGCCAGCAGTGACTCCCGCAGGGATCGGACCTACGAGCAGTACGTC.

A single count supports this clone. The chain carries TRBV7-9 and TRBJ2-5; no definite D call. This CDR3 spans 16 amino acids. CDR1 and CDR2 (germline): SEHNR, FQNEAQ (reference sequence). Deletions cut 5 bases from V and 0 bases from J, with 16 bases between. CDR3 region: CASSTRPFAYQETQYF. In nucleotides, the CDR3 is TGTGCCAGCAGCACGCGTCCCTTCGCGTACCAAGAGACCCAGTACTTC.

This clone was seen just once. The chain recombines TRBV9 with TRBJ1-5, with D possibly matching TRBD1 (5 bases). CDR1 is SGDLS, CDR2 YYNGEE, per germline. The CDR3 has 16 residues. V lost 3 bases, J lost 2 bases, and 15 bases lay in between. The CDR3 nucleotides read TGTGCCAGCAGCGCCTCAGGGTCGCTTGGCAATCAGCCCCAGCATTTT. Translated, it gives CASSASGSLGNQPQHF.

CDR3 loop: CASTPRQDRPIYGYTF. The DNA for the CDR3 is TGTGCCAGCACCCCCCGGCAGGACAGGCCAATCTATGGCTACACCTTC. The V and J genes are TRBV6-6 and TRBJ1-2; 7 bases agree with TRBD1. In germline, CDR1 is MNHNY, CDR2 SVGAGI (reference sequence). With V trimmed by 7 bases and J by 4 bases, 15 bases remained unmatched. The CDR3 contains 16 residues.